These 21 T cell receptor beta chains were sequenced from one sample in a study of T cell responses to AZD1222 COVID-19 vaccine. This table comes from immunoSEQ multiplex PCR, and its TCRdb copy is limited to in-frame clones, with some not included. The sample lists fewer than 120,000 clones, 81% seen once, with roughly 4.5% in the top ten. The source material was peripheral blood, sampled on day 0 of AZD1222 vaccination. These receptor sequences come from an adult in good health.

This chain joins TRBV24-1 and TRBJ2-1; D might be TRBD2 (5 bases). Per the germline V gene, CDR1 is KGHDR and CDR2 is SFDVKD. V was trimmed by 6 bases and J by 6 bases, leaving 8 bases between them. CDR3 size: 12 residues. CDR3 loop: CATSREGNEQFF. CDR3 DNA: TGTGCCACCAGTAGAGAGGGCAATGAGCAGTTCTTC.

This CDR3 reads CASSLGSSSLEQYF. CDR3 nucleotide sequence: TGTGCCAGCAGCTTAGGGTCCAGTTCTTTGGAGCAGTACTTC. The genes are TRBV7-2 and TRBJ2-7; D gene unclear. Germline CDR1 is SGHTA and CDR2 is FQGNSA. V lost 1 base to trimming and J lost 7 bases, with 14 bases between them. The CDR3 is 14 amino acids.

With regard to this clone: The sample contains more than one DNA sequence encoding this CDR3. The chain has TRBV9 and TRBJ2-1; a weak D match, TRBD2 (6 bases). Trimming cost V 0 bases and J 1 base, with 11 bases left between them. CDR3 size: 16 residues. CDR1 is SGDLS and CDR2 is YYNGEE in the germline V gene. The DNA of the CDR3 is TGTGCCAGCAGCGTAGGGGCGGGGAGGTCCTACAATGAGCAGTTCTTC. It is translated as CASSVGAGRSYNEQFF.

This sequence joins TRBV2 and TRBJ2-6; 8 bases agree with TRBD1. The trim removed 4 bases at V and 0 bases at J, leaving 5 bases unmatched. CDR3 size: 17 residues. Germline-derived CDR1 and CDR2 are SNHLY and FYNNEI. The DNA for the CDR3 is TGTGCCAGCAGTGCGGGACAGGCCCGCTCTGGGGCCAACGTCCTGACTTTC. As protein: CASSAGQARSGANVLTF. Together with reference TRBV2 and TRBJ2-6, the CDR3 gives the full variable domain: EPEVTQTPSHQVTQMGQEVILRCVPISNHLYFYWYRQILGQKVEFLVSFYNNEISEKSEIFDDQFSVERPDGSNFTLKIRSTKLEDSAMYFCASSAGQARSGANVLTFGAGSRLTVL.

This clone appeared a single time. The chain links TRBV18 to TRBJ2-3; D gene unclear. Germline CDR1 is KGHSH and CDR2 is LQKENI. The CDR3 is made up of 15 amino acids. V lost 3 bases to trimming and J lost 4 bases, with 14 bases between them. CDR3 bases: TGTGCCAGCTCACCCACACAACAATCCGCAGATACGCAGTATTTT. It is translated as CASSPTQQSADTQYF.

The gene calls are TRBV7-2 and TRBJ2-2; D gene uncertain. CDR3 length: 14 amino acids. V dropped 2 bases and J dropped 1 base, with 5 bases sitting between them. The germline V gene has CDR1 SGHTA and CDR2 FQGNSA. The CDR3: CASSLLKNTGELFF. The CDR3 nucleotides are TGTGCCAGCAGCTTACTAAAGAACACCGGGGAGCTGTTTTTT.

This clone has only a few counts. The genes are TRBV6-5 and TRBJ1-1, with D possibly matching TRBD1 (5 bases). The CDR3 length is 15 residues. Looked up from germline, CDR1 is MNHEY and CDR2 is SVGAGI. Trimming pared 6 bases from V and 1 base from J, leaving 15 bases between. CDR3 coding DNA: TGTGCCAGCAGGGGACGGACGGGGAAGAACACTGAAGCTTTCTTT. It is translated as CASRGRTGKNTEAFF.

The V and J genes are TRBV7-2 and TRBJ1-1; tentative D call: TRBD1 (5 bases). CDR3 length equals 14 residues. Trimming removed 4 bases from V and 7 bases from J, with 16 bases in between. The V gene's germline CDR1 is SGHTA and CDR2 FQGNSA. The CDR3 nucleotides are TGTGCCAGCAGCTCCTTAACAGGTTTTAGTGAAGCTTTCTTT. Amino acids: CASSSLTGFSEAFF. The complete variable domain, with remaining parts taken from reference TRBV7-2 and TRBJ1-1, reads GAGVSQSPSNKVTEKGKDVELRCDPISGHTALYWYRQSLGQGLEFLIYFQGNSAPDKSGLPSDRFSAERTGGSVSTLTIQRTQQEDSAVYLCASSSLTGFSEAFFGQGTRLTVV.

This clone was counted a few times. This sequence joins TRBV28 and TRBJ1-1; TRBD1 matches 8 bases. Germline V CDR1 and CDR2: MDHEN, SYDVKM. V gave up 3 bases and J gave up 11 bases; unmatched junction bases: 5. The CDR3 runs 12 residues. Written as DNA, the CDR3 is TGTGCCAGCAGTTTGACAGGGGCGGAGGCTTTCTTT. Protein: CASSLTGAEAFF.

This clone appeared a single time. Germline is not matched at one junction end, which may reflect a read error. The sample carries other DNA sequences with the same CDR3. As DNA, the CDR3 is TGTGCCAGCTCAATACGGGAAAGGGGAGAGCAATACTTC. Translating it yields CASSIRERGEQYF. The chain is built from TRBV18 and TRBJ2-7, with D tentatively TRBD1 or TRBD2 (5 bases each). The CDR3 consists of 13 residues. Germline V gene data show CDR1 as KGHSH and CDR2 as LQKENI. Supplemented by reference TRBV18 and TRBJ2-7, the full variable domain reads NAGVMQNPRHLVRRRGQEARLRCSPMKGHSHVYWYRQLPEEGLKFMVYLQKENIIDESGMPKERFSAEFPKEGPSILRIQQVVRGDSAAYFCASSIRERGEQYFGPGTRLTVT.

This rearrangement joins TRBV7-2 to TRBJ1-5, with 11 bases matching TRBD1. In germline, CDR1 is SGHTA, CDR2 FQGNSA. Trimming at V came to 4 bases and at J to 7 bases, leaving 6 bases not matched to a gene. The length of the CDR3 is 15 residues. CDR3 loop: CASSSGTGGGQPQHF. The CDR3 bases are TGTGCCAGCAGCTCCGGGACAGGGGGAGGGCAGCCCCAGCATTTT.

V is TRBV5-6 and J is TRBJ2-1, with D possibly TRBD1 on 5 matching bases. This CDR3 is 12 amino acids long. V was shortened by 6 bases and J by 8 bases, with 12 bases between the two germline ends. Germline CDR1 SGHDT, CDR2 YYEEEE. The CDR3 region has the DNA TGTGCCAGCAACCAGGGTCGTGATGAGCAGTTCTTC. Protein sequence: CASNQGRDEQFF.

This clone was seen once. The DNA for the CDR3 is TGTGCCAGTAGTAAGACACGTTACAATGAGCAGTTCTTC. Translating gives CASSKTRYNEQFF. The chain employs TRBV19 and TRBJ2-1, with D unclear. CDR3 size: 13 residues. V lost 4 bases to trimming and J lost 4 bases, with 8 bases between them. Looked up from germline, CDR1 is LNHDA and CDR2 is SQIVND (reference sequence).

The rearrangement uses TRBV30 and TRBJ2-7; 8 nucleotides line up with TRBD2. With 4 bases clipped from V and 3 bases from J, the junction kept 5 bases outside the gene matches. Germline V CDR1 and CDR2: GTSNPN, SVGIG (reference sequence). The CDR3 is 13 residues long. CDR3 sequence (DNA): TGTGCCTGGAAAGTAGCGGGGCGCTACGAGCAGTACTTC. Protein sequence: CAWKVAGRYEQYF.

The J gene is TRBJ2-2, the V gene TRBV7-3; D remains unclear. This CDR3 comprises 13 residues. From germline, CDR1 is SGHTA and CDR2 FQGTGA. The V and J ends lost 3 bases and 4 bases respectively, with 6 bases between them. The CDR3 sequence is CASSLEGTGELFF. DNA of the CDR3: TGTGCCAGCAGCTTGGAAGGCACCGGGGAGCTGTTTTTT.

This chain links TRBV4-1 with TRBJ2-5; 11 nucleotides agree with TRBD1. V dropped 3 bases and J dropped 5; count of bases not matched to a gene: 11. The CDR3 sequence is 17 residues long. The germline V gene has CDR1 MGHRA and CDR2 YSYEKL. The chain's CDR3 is CASSHAAGTGGQETQYF. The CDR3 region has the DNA TGCGCCAGCAGCCACGCGGCCGGGACAGGGGGTCAGGAGACCCAGTACTTC.

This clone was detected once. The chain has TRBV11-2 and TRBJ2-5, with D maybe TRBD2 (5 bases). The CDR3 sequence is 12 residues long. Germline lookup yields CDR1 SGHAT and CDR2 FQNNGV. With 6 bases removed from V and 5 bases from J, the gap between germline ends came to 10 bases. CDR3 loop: CASRLLEETQYF. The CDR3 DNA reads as TGTGCCAGCAGGTTACTAGAGGAGACCCAGTACTTC.

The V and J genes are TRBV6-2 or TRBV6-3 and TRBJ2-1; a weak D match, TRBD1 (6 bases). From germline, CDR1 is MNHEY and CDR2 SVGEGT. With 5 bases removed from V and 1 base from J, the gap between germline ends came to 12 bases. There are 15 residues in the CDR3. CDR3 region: CASSRTASSYNEQFF. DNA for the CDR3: TGTGCCAGCAGTCGGACAGCCTCTTCCTACAATGAGCAGTTCTTC.

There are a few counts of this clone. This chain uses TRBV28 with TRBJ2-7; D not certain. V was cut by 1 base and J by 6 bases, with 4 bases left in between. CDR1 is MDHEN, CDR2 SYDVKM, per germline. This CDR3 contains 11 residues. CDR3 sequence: CASSLYTEQYF. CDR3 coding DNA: TGTGCCAGCAGTTTATATACCGAGCAGTACTTC.

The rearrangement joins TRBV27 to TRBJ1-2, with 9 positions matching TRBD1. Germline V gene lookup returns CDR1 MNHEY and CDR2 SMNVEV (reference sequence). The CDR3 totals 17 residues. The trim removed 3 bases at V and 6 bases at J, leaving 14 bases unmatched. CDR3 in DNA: TGTGCCAGCAGTTTGGATTACAGGGGGCTTTACAGGAATGGCTACACCTTC. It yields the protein CASSLDYRGLYRNGYTF.

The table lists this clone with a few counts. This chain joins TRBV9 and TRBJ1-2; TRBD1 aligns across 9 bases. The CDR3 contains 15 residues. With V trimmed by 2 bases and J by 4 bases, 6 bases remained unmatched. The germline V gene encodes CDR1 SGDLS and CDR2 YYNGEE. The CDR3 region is CASSVRDRVLYGYTF. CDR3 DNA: TGTGCCAGCAGCGTTAGGGACAGGGTTCTCTATGGCTACACCTTC. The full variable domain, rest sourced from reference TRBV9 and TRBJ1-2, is DSGVTQTPKHLITATGQRVTLRCSPRSGDLSVYWYQQSLDQGLQFLIQYYNGEERAKGNILERFSAQQFPDLHSELNLSSLELGDSALYFCASSVRDRVLYGYTFGSGTRLTVV.